This record covers a single TCR beta chain. This entry belongs to a study of blood T cell repertoires in COVID-19. In the authors' methods: By means of reference gene primer amplification, nucleated cell counts were estimated. The data were produced by immunoSEQ multiplex PCR, yet TCRdb's version contains in-frame clones alone and is incomplete. V, J and clone size were drawn from that table, and D and trimming were deduced from the DNA. The data show 100,000 to 150,000 clones, over 75% seen once. The ends lost 6 bases at V and 4 bases at J; junction bases unmatched: 3. CDR1 MGHRA and CDR2 YSYEKL come from the germline V gene. There are 14 residues in the CDR3.

The TCR sequence derives from a man aged 80 or over with active or convalescent COVID-19. The genes are TRBV4-1 and TRBJ2-1; 10 nucleotides line up with TRBD1. The sample was peripheral blood. The CDR3 region is CASSRDRGYNEQFF. DNA for the CDR3: TGCGCCAGCAGTCGGGACAGGGGTTACAATGAGCAGTTCTTC.